A selection of T cell receptor beta chains follows, all from one sample in a study of cytomegalovirus exposure and HLA in healthy donors. Assay used: immunoSEQ multiplex PCR; TCRdb lists only in-frame clones, some missing. This table holds roughly 120,000 clones, around three quarters found once. The sample consisted of PBMCs. The receptors shown here come from a man aged 18 to 30 in good health and CMV-seropositive. Each CDR3 is given with its conserved first and last residue. Each record gives: D gene, V gene, clone size, J gene, CDR3 DNA, CDR3 protein. The D gene is left open where the match is weak. Expanded clones are given a class, and other clones once, few, many or no size at all.

D: -
V: TRBV28
size: -
J: TRBJ1-4
DNA: TGTGCCAGCAGTCCCTTGACAGCCTACAATGAAAAACTGTTTTTT
CDR3: CASSPLTAYNEKLFF

D: -
V: TRBV18
size: -
J: TRBJ1-1
DNA: TGTGCCAGCTCGCACGGGGAGGGCACTGAAGCTTTCTTT
CDR3: CASSHGEGTEAFF

D: -
V: TRBV27
size: once
J: TRBJ2-7
DNA: TGTGCCAGCAGTTTCGGCAGGTACTCCTACGAGCAGTACTTC
CDR3: CASSFGRYSYEQYF

D: -
V: TRBV6-5
size: -
J: TRBJ2-7
DNA: TGTGCCAGCAGTTACTTCGGCCTAGATCTGAACGAGCAGTACTTC
CDR3: CASSYFGLDLNEQYF

D: TRBD1
V: TRBV28
size: -
J: TRBJ1-1
DNA: TGTGCCAGCAGTCCACAGGGACAGGGGGGGACTGAAGCTTTCTTT
CDR3: CASSPQGQGGTEAFF

D: TRBD1
V: TRBV5-1
size: -
J: TRBJ2-7
DNA: TGCGCCAGCAGCTTGGCAGGGACAGGGAACTACGAGCAGTACTTC
CDR3: CASSLAGTGNYEQYF

D: -
V: TRBV9
size: -
J: TRBJ2-1
DNA: TGTGCCAGCAGCCGGCGAGTAGCCATCGGTAACAATGAGCAGTTCTTC
CDR3: CASSRRVAIGNNEQFF

D: -
V: TRBV4-1
size: few
J: TRBJ1-4
DNA: TGCGCCGCGGGGCCGCCGCAGGGTGAAAAACTGTTTTTT
CDR3: CAAGPPQGEKLFF

D: -
V: TRBV5-1
size: -
J: TRBJ2-1
DNA: TGCGCCAGCAGCTTTCCGGGGTCCCGGAATGAGCAGTTCTTC
CDR3: CASSFPGSRNEQFF

D: TRBD2
V: TRBV7-9
size: once
J: TRBJ2-7
DNA: TGTGCCAGCAGCGGCCGGGGGGAGGGCTACGAGCAGTACTTC
CDR3: CASSGRGEGYEQYF

D: TRBD1
V: TRBV9
size: -
J: TRBJ1-2
DNA: TGTGCCAGCAGCGTAGCCGGGACAGCGCTCTATGGCTACACCTTC
CDR3: CASSVAGTALYGYTF

D: -
V: TRBV5-5
size: -
J: TRBJ2-7
DNA: TGTGCCAGCAGCTTGCAGGGAATAACCCCCTACGAGCAGTACTTC
CDR3: CASSLQGITPYEQYF

D: -
V: TRBV6-1
size: once
J: TRBJ1-4
DNA: TGTGCCAGCAGGAGGGGACTAAATGAAAAACTGTTTTTT
CDR3: CASRRGLNEKLFF

D: -
V: TRBV6-5
size: few
J: TRBJ2-3
DNA: TGTGCCAGCACCCTTAGAGGAGGCACAGATACGCAGTATTTT
CDR3: CASTLRGGTDTQYF

D: TRBD1
V: TRBV29-1
size: -
J: TRBJ2-7
DNA: TGCAGCGTTGATAGGGGACAGGGATACGAGCAGTACTTC
CDR3: CSVDRGQGYEQYF

D: TRBD1
V: TRBV6-1
size: -
J: TRBJ1-2
DNA: TGTGCTAGCAGGGTAGGGGGCGGCTACACCTTC
CDR3: CASRVGGGYTF

D: TRBD2
V: TRBV29-1
size: -
J: TRBJ2-1
DNA: TGCAGCGTTGCCCCGGGACTAGGCTCCAATGAGCAGTTCTTC
CDR3: CSVAPGLGSNEQFF

D: TRBD2
V: TRBV4-1
size: -
J: TRBJ2-1
DNA: TGCGCCGGCAGCGATGGGGGGGGCTCCTACAATGAGCAGTTCTTC
CDR3: CAGSDGGGSYNEQFF

D: TRBD1
V: TRBV7-9
size: -
J: TRBJ1-4
DNA: TGTGCCAGCAGCCAGGGACAGGGGAGGGAAAAACTGTTTTTT
CDR3: CASSQGQGREKLFF

D: -
V: TRBV6-5
size: -
J: TRBJ2-1
DNA: TGTGCCAGCAGTTACCGGAGCACCCAGTACAATGAGCAGTTCTTC
CDR3: CASSYRSTQYNEQFF

D: -
V: TRBV19
size: -
J: TRBJ1-2
DNA: TGTGCCAGTAGTATGAGGGTACACCGGTACTATGGCTACACCTTC
CDR3: CASSMRVHRYYGYTF

D: TRBD1
V: TRBV7-9
size: -
J: TRBJ1-2
DNA: TGTGCCAGCAGCTTAGCGGGACAGGTCAACTATGGCTACACCTTC
CDR3: CASSLAGQVNYGYTF

D: -
V: TRBV7-9
size: -
J: TRBJ1-4
DNA: TGTGCCAGCAGCTTACCTACAGCCTTGGGTGAAAAACTGTTTTTT
CDR3: CASSLPTALGEKLFF

D: TRBD1
V: TRBV7-2
size: -
J: TRBJ2-7
DNA: TGTGCCAGCAGCTTAGGACAGGGAAAATACGAGCAGTACTTC
CDR3: CASSLGQGKYEQYF

D: TRBD1
V: TRBV7-9
size: -
J: TRBJ1-5
DNA: TGTGCCAGCAGTTCTCAGGGGGATAGCAATCAGCCCCAGCATTTT
CDR3: CASSSQGDSNQPQHF

D: -
V: TRBV7-8
size: -
J: TRBJ1-1
DNA: TGTGCCAGCAGCTTAGAGTTTTGGGGCAGACAGAACACTGAAGCTTTCTTT
CDR3: CASSLEFWGRQNTEAFF

D: -
V: TRBV30
size: -
J: TRBJ1-2
DNA: TGTGCCTGGAGTGTACAATCGGGGATCAATGGCTACACCTTC
CDR3: CAWSVQSGINGYTF

D: -
V: TRBV9
size: -
J: TRBJ1-6
DNA: TGTGCCAGCAGCCTAACTGCCAACAGGGAATCCTATAATTCACCCCTCCACTTT
CDR3: CASSLTANRESYNSPLHF

D: -
V: TRBV7-9
size: -
J: TRBJ1-2
DNA: TGTGCCAGCAGCAGAGATAACTATGGCTACACCTTC
CDR3: CASSRDNYGYTF

D: TRBD1
V: TRBV6-4
size: -
J: TRBJ2-3
DNA: TGTGCCAGCAGTGACGAAGGGACAGGCACAGATACGCAGTATTTT
CDR3: CASSDEGTGTDTQYF

D: -
V: TRBV27
size: few
J: TRBJ2-7
DNA: TGTGCCAGCAGCCCCCGCAGGGGTGAAGGCGAGCAGTACTTC
CDR3: CASSPRRGEGEQYF

D: -
V: TRBV6-6
size: -
J: TRBJ1-5
DNA: TGTGCCAGCAGTTCCGCCCTGAGGCAGCCCCAGCATTTT
CDR3: CASSSALRQPQHF

D: TRBD2
V: TRBV14
size: -
J: TRBJ2-7
DNA: TGTGCCAGCAGCACGGGACTAGCGGGAGTGGACGAGCAGTACTTC
CDR3: CASSTGLAGVDEQYF

D: -
V: TRBV27
size: -
J: TRBJ1-5
DNA: TGTGCCACCAGCATCAGGGGATATAGCAATCAGCCCCAGCATTTT
CDR3: CATSIRGYSNQPQHF

D: -
V: TRBV27
size: -
J: TRBJ2-1
DNA: TGTGCCAGCAGTTTGGTTTTTGGAGGACAGTCCAATGAGCAGTTCTTC
CDR3: CASSLVFGGQSNEQFF

D: -
V: TRBV28
size: -
J: TRBJ1-2
DNA: TGTGCCAGCAGTTTAGTTGGCAGGGACTATGGCTACACCTTC
CDR3: CASSLVGRDYGYTF

D: TRBD1
V: TRBV10-3
size: -
J: TRBJ2-7
DNA: TGTGCCATCAGTGAGTCGCTGCAGGGGGTTCCCTACGAGCAGTACTTC
CDR3: CAISESLQGVPYEQYF

D: TRBD1
V: TRBV4-1
size: -
J: TRBJ2-6
DNA: TGCGCCAGCAGCCAATACTCCGGGACAGAACCCGTCCTGACTTTC
CDR3: CASSQYSGTEPVLTF

D: -
V: TRBV7-6
size: once
J: TRBJ2-1
DNA: TGTGCCAGCAGCTTAGTCGAGCCGACTAGCTCCTACAATGAGCAGTTCTTC
CDR3: CASSLVEPTSSYNEQFF

D: -
V: TRBV11-1
size: -
J: TRBJ2-4
DNA: TGTGCCAGCAGCTTAGCGGGCCTTCAGTACTTC
CDR3: CASSLAGLQYF

D: -
V: TRBV28
size: -
J: TRBJ1-6
DNA: TGTGCCAGCAGTTTACGGGTTTATAATTCACCCCTCCACTTT
CDR3: CASSLRVYNSPLHF